This record covers a single TCR beta chain. This sample was included in a study of blood T cell repertoires in COVID-19. The overall study: There were acute and convalescent COVID-19 samples, and they came from the United States, Italy and Spain. The analysed material was cDNA or gDNA that came from T cells, B-cell-depleted T cells, or PBMCs.

The CDR3 loop spans 14 amino acids. Germline V gene data show CDR1 as MGHDK and CDR2 as SYGVNS. Trimming pared 7 bases from V and 3 bases from J, leaving 15 bases between. As processed by the authors: Amplification from reference gene primers served as the basis for estimated nucleated cell counts. Generated by immunoSEQ multiplex PCR, the TCRdb table keeps only in-frame clones and is missing some. V and J calls and clone size are those listed in that table; D and trimming were worked out from the DNA. Among roughly 54,000 clones listed, less than 90% were seen once. This sequence was found in a man over 45 with acute or convalescent COVID-19. The material sequenced was peripheral blood. The genes are TRBV25-1 and TRBJ1-1; the D gene is possibly TRBD1 (6 bases). The CDR3 DNA is TGTGCCAGCAAAGGGTGGGGGCCCCACACTGAAGCTTTCTTT. This sequence encodes CASKGWGPHTEAFF.